These 3 T cell receptor beta chains came from one sample sequenced in a study of OX40 agonist ivuxolimab in advanced cancers. Using immunoSEQ multiplex PCR, the repertoire was profiled, and TCRdb retains in-frame clones only, with some absent. The data contain about 93,000 clones, 91% of them singletons. The sample here was CD4+ or CD8+ T cells sorted from blood, taken in a trial of the OX40 agonist ivuxolimab. The source of these receptors is an adult with an advanced solid tumor such as melanoma, head and neck, liver or kidney cancer.

CDR3 DNA sequence: TGTGCCAGCAGCCTGGAGGGGGCTGGAAACATTCAGTACTTC. Amino acids: CASSLEGAGNIQYF. The gene calls are TRBV7-9 and TRBJ2-4; a weak D match, TRBD1 (7 bases). V was cut by 5 bases and J by 6 bases, with 14 bases left in between. The CDR3 extends over 14 amino acids. Germline V gene data show CDR1 as SEHNR and CDR2 as FQNEAQ (reference sequence).

V gene TRBV7-9 combines with J gene TRBJ2-1, with 9 bases fitting TRBD2. The CDR3 totals 16 residues. CDR1 SEHNR and CDR2 FQNEAQ come from the germline V gene (reference sequence). V shed 2 bases and J 1 base; nucleotides not matched to a gene: 3. CDR3 in amino acids: CASSLYAGGSYNEQFF. The CDR3 coding sequence is TGTGCCAGCAGCTTATATGCGGGAGGGTCCTACAATGAGCAGTTCTTC. Using reference TRBV7-9 and TRBJ2-1 for the parts outside the CDR3, the full variable domain is DTGVSQNPRHKITKRGQNVTFRCDPISEHNRLYWYRQTLGQGPEFLTYFQNEAQLEKSRLLSDRFSAERPKGSFSTLEIQRTEQGDSAMYLCASSLYAGGSYNEQFFGPGTRLTVL.

The J gene is TRBJ2-5, the V gene TRBV9, with D perhaps matching TRBD1 (6 bases). The CDR3 runs to 14 residues. Germline CDR1 and CDR2: SGDLS and YYNGEE. V was shortened by 2 bases and J by 5 bases, with 13 bases between the two germline ends. The CDR3 spells CASSVTPQGETQYF. In nucleotides, the CDR3 is TGTGCCAGCAGCGTGACCCCTCAGGGGGAGACCCAGTACTTC.